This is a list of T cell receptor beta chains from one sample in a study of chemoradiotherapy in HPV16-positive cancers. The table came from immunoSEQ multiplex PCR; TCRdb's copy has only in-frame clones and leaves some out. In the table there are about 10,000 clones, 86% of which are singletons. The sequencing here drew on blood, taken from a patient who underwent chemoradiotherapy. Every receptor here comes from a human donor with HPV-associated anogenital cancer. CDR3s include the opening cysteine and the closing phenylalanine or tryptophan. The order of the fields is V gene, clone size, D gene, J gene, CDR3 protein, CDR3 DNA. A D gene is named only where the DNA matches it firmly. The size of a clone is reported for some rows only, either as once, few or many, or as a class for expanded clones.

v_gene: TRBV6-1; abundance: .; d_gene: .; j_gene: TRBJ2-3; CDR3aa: CASSEEKGAVVDTQYF; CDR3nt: TGTGCCAGCAGTGAAGAGAAAGGGGCGGTTGTGGATACGCAGTATTTT
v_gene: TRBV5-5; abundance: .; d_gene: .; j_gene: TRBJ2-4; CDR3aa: CASSLVAVIAKNIQYF; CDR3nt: TGTGCCAGCAGCTTGGTAGCGGTAATAGCCAAAAACATTCAGTACTTC
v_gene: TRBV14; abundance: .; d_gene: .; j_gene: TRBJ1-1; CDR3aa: CASSQGGSWGGGTEAFF; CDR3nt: TGTGCCAGCAGCCAAGGCGGGTCTTGGGGGGGCGGCACTGAAGCTTTCTTT
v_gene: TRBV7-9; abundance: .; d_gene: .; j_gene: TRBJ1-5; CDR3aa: CASSSAAAGPQHF; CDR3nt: TGTGCCAGCAGTTCAGCCGCCGCGGGGCCCCAGCATTTT
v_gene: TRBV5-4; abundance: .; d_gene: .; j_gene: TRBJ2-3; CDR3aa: CASGAAASTDTQYF; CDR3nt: TGTGCCAGCGGGGCAGCAGCGAGCACAGATACGCAGTATTTT
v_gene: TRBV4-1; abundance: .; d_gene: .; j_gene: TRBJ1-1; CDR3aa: CASSPTTGFTTEAFF; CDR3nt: TGCGCCAGCAGCCCTACAACAGGGTTTACCACTGAAGCTTTCTTT
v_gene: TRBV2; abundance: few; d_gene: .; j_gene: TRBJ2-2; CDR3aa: CASKEGSNTGELFF; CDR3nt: TGTGCCAGCAAGGAGGGGTCGAACACCGGGGAGCTGTTTTTT
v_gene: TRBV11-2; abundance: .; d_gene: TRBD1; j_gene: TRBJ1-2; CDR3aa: CASSPGQDYGYTF; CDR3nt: TGTGCCAGCAGCCCGGGACAGGACTATGGCTACACCTTC
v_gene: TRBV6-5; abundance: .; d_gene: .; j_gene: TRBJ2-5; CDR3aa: CASSSLLGETQYF; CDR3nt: TGTGCCAGCAGTTCACTCTTGGGGGAGACCCAGTACTTC
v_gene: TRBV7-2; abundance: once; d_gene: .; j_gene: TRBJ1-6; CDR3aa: CASSLVAAGLDSPLHF; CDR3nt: TGTGCCAGCAGCTTAGTCGCGGCAGGGTTAGATTCACCCCTCCACTTT
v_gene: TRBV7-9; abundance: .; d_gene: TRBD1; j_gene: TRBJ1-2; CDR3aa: CASSLAGTGVWYTF; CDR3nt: TGTGCCAGCAGCTTAGCGGGGACAGGGGTTTGGTACACCTTC
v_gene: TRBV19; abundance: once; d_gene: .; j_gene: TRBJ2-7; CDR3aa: CASSRGIEQYF; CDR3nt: TGTGCCAGTAGTAGGGGGATCGAGCAGTACTTC
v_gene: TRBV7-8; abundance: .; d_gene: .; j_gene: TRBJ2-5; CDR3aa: CASTRKGSAGAINQETQYF; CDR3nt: TGTGCCAGCACCCGAAAAGGAAGTGCGGGGGCCATTAACCAAGAGACCCAGTACTTC
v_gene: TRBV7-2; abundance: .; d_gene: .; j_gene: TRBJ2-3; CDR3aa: CASSFRGMTDTQYF; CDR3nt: TGTGCCAGCAGCTTTCGAGGGATGACAGATACGCAGTATTTT
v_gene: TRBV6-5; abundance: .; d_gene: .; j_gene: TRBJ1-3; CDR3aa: CASSLGTGADTIYF; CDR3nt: TGTGCCAGCAGCCTTGGGACGGGAGCAGACACCATATATTTT
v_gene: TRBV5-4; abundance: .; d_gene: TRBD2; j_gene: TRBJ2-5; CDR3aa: CASSLEGLGEETQYF; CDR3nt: TGTGCCAGCAGCTTGGAGGGACTAGGGGAAGAGACCCAGTACTTC
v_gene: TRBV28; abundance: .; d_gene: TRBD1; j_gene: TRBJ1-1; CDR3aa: CASSLDRGTEAFF; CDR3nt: TGTGCCAGCAGTTTGGACAGGGGAACTGAAGCTTTCTTT
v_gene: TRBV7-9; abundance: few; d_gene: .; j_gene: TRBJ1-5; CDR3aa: CASSYGQSRNQPQHF; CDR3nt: TGTGCCAGCAGTTACGGACAGTCTCGCAATCAGCCCCAGCATTTT
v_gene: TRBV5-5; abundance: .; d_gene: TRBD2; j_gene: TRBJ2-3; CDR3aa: CASSLGGARTDTQYF; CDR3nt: TGTGCCAGCAGCCTCGGGGGGGCAAGGACAGATACGCAGTATTTT
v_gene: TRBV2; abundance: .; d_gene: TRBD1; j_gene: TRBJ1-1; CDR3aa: CASTDRATEAFF; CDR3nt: TGTGCCAGCACTGACAGGGCTACTGAAGCTTTCTTT
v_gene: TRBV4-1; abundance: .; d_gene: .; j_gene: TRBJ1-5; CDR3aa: CASSQDQLGRGQPQHF; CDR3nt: TGCGCCAGCAGCCAAGATCAGTTGGGCAGAGGGCAGCCCCAGCATTTT
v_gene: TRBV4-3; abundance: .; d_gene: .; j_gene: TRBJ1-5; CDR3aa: CASSQERGSNQPQHF; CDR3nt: TGCGCCAGCAGCCAAGAGAGGGGTAGCAATCAGCCCCAGCATTTT
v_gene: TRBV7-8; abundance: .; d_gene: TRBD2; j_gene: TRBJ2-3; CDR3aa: CASSFLAGVADTQYF; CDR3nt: TGTGCCAGCAGCTTTCTAGCGGGGGTAGCAGATACGCAGTATTTT
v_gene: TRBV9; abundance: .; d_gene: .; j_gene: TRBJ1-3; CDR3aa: CASSVDPGRSGNTIYF; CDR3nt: TGTGCCAGCAGCGTAGATCCAGGCCGCTCTGGAAACACCATATATTTT
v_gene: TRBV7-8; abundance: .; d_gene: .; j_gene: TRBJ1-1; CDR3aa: CASSPHFSTEAFF; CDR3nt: TGTGCCAGCAGCCCACACTTTTCTACTGAAGCTTTCTTT
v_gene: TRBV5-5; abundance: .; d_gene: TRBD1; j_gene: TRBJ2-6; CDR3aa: CASSSNLDRVAGANVLTF; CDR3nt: TGTGCCAGCAGCTCCAACCTCGACAGGGTGGCTGGGGCCAACGTCCTGACTTTC